Listed here are 27 T cell receptor beta chains from one sample, sequenced in a study of naive and memory T cell subsets. An equimolar mix of two oligonucleotides served as the beta constant-region primer for TRBC1 and TRBC2. The ligated cDNA underwent four PCR rounds using SP2 and nested alpha and beta constant-region primers. One entry per CDR3 protein results from TCRdb running MiXCR on the UMI-ligation and nested PCR reads. The table includes just over 80,000 distinct CDR3 sequences, 8% to 9.5% detected once. The material sequenced was naive CD8+ T cells from blood. Receptors were obtained from a human donor in good health.

The table lists this clonotype with many counts. J is TRBJ2-7 and V is TRBV5-1; D gene ambiguous. V dropped 3 bases and J dropped 4 bases, with 8 bases sitting between them. The CDR3 is 12 residues long. The germline gives CDR1 SGHRS, CDR2 YFSETQ. In DNA form, the CDR3 reads TGCGCCAGCAGCTCTTCCCTTTACGAGCAGTACTTC. Its protein product is CASSSSLYEQYF.

This clonotype was recorded a few times. The chain has TRBV7-8 and TRBJ1-6; the D gene is possibly TRBD1 (6 bases). The CDR3 covers 14 residues. Germline values: CDR1 SGHVS, CDR2 FQNEAQ. The ends were cut back, 5 bases at V and 9 bases at J, with 14 bases in the middle. CDR3 nucleotide sequence: TGTGCCAGCAGCCGCGACAGAGGGGGTTCACCCCTCCACTTT. Translating it yields CASSRDRGGSPLHF. Complete variable domain (other parts from reference TRBV7-8 and TRBJ1-6): GAGVSQSPRYKVAKRGQDVALRCDPISGHVSLFWYQQALGQGPEFLTYFQNEAQLDKSGLPSDRFFAERPEGSVSTLKIQRTQQEDSAVYLCASSRDRGGSPLHFGNGTRLTVT.

This chain connects TRBV28 to TRBJ1-1, with TRBD1 as a possible D gene (6 bases). This CDR3 comprises 14 residues. Looked up from germline, CDR1 is MDHEN and CDR2 is SYDVKM. Trimming took 8 bases from V and 1 from J, leaving 14 bases between them. The CDR3 DNA reads as TGTGCCAGCCTTCCGGACAGACGGAACACTGAAGCTTTCTTT. Protein: CASLPDRRNTEAFF.

This clonotype was detected many times. The chain employs TRBV29-1 and TRBJ1-2, with 8 bases that match TRBD1. Trimming at V came to 6 bases and at J to 3 bases, leaving 6 bases not matched to a gene. Germline V lookup: CDR1 SQVTM, CDR2 ANQGSEA. CDR3 size: 13 residues. The CDR3 coding sequence is TGCAGCGTCATGACAGGGGACGACTATGGCTACACCTTC. Translation: CSVMTGDDYGYTF.

The J gene is TRBJ1-1, the V gene TRBV24-1; 7 nucleotides align to TRBD1. V lost 5 bases and J lost 2; bases outside the gene matches: 10. CDR3 length equals 16 residues. CDR1 KGHDR and CDR2 SFDVKD come from the germline V gene. The CDR3 sequence: CATSATDRDFNTEAFF. The CDR3 DNA is TGTGCCACCAGTGCCACTGACAGGGACTTTAACACTGAAGCTTTCTTT.

V gene TRBV2 combines with J gene TRBJ2-1, with TRBD2 matching 10 bases. V shed 2 bases, J shed 3 bases, and the junction held 19 bases outside the gene matches. This CDR3 is 21 amino acids long. From germline, CDR1 is SNHLY and CDR2 FYNNEI. CDR3 region: CASSEPAREASGSRVYNEQFF. The CDR3 DNA is TGTGCCAGCAGTGAACCAGCACGGGAGGCTAGCGGGAGCCGAGTCTACAATGAGCAGTTCTTC.

The CDR3 reads CSVEVSGSSYEQYF. CDR3 sequence (DNA): TGCAGCGTTGAGGTCAGCGGGAGCTCCTACGAGCAGTACTTC. The chain carries TRBV29-1 and TRBJ2-7, with TRBD2 identical over 8 bases. The CDR3 has 14 amino acids. Trimming took 3 bases from V and 0 from J; bases not matched to a gene: 4. From germline, CDR1 is SQVTM and CDR2 ANQGSEA.

With respect to this clonotype: It may be a read error: a sequence one base away is much more abundant. This chain links TRBV7-2 with TRBJ2-7; possible D gene TRBD2, 5 bases. V gave up 4 bases and J gave up 3 bases, with 16 bases separating them. The CDR3 is 15 residues long. The germline CDR1 and CDR2 sequences are SGHTA and FQGNSA. CDR3 sequence reads: CASSSSSGYDYEQYF. The CDR3 bases are TGTGCCAGCAGCTCAAGTTCGGGGTATGACTACGAGCAGTACTTC.

With regard to this clonotype: A read error may explain this, as a much larger clone is one base away. The chain couples TRBV5-4 to TRBJ2-5, with D perhaps being TRBD1 or TRBD2 (5 bases each). CDR1 SGHNT and CDR2 YYREEE come from the germline V gene (reference sequence). The CDR3 is made up of 13 amino acids. V lost 3 bases to trimming and J lost 3 bases, with 9 bases between them. CDR3 amino acids: CASSWGREETQYF. The CDR3 DNA reads as TGTGCCAGCAGCTGGGGACGGGAAGAGACCCAGTACTTC.

This clonotype was counted a few times. The V gene is TRBV5-1, the J gene TRBJ1-1, with TRBD1 matching 12 bases. From germline, CDR1 is SGHRS and CDR2 YFSETQ. This CDR3 is 14 amino acids long. V lost 4 bases, J lost 4 bases, and 2 bases stayed unmatched. The CDR3 DNA is TGCGCCAGCAGCCCGGGACAGGGGGCCACTGAAGCTTTCTTT. It yields the protein CASSPGQGATEAFF.

The sample holds many counts of this clonotype. The chain combines TRBV10-3 with TRBJ2-7; 10 nucleotides match TRBD1. The trim removed 2 bases at V and 2 bases at J, leaving 3 bases unmatched. The CDR3 totals 15 residues. Germline V gene lookup returns CDR1 ENHRY and CDR2 SYGVKD. The CDR3 here is CAISEGTGVTYEQYF. The CDR3, as DNA: TGTGCCATCAGTGAGGGGACAGGGGTAACCTACGAGCAGTACTTC.

The chain has TRBV28 and TRBJ2-7; no clear D. Germline-derived CDR1 and CDR2 are MDHEN and SYDVKM. The CDR3 loop spans 11 amino acids. Trimming shortened V by 8 bases and J by 3 bases, and 8 bases separated the two germline ends. In DNA form, the CDR3 reads TGTGCCAGCGGCTCGGACTACGAGCAGTACTTC. Amino acids: CASGSDYEQYF.

This clonotype was seen a handful of times. CDR3 DNA sequence: TGTGCCAGCAGTTTCCGCAGGAATGAGCAGTTCTTC. Translating it yields CASSFRRNEQFF. The chain has TRBV12-3 or TRBV12-4 and TRBJ2-1; D is unresolved. V was trimmed by 3 bases and J by 7 bases, leaving 7 bases between them. CDR3 length: 12 amino acids.

This clonotype was seen repeatedly, ten times or more. The chain has TRBV29-1 and TRBJ1-1, with a tentative D call TRBD1 (5 bases). Looked up from germline, CDR1 is SQVTM and CDR2 is ANQGSEA. The CDR3 is 13 residues long. Trimming took 3 bases from V and 1 from J, leaving 9 bases between them. In DNA form, the CDR3 reads TGCAGCGTTGATGGGGGGGGGAACACTGAAGCTTTCTTT. Its translation: CSVDGGGNTEAFF.

This clonotype was observed a handful of times. The V call is TRBV29-1, the J call TRBJ2-1; 7 bases match TRBD2. The V segment lost 6 bases and the J segment 5 bases; nucleotides outside the gene matches: 10. This CDR3 comprises 14 residues. Germline CDR1 and CDR2: SQVTM and ANQGSEA. The CDR3 region is CSVLASGANNEQFF. CDR3 bases: TGCAGCGTGCTTGCTAGCGGAGCTAACAATGAGCAGTTCTTC.

This clonotype has only a few counts. The chain links TRBV7-9 to TRBJ1-2, with D possibly TRBD1 on 5 matching bases. Trimming removed 8 bases from V and 3 bases from J, with 13 bases in between. CDR1 is SEHNR and CDR2 is FQNEAQ in the germline V gene (reference sequence). The CDR3 sequence is 13 residues long. The CDR3 protein is CASGEGLYYGYTF. The CDR3 bases are TGTGCCAGCGGGGAGGGGTTGTACTATGGCTACACCTTC.

V is TRBV30 and J is TRBJ2-1; D is perhaps TRBD1 or TRBD2 (6 bases each). The CDR3 spans 12 residues. In germline, CDR1 is GTSNPN, CDR2 SVGIG (reference sequence). V lost 6 bases and J 6 bases, leaving 12 bases between the germline ends. This chain's CDR3 is CACRGVSNEQFF. CDR3 DNA: TGTGCCTGTAGGGGGGTCTCCAATGAGCAGTTCTTC.

This clonotype was found a few times. The chain joins TRBV10-3 to TRBJ2-1; 7 bases line up with TRBD2. J was trimmed by 4 bases and V by 0 bases; bases with no gene match: 9. Germline V gives CDR1 ENHRY, CDR2 SYGVKD. The CDR3 has 17 residues. The CDR3 DNA follows: TGTGCCATCAGTGAGTCGGAAGAGCGGGGCAGATACAATGAGCAGTTCTTC. Its translation: CAISESEERGRYNEQFF.

This clonotype was observed a few times. CDR3 residues: CASSSGLAGGQQETQYF. The CDR3 region has the DNA TGTGCCAGCAGCTCCGGACTAGCGGGAGGGCAGCAAGAGACCCAGTACTTC. The chain links TRBV13 to TRBJ2-5; 15 bases are shared with TRBD2. With 4 bases clipped from V and 2 bases from J, the junction kept 5 bases outside the gene matches. The CDR3 runs to 17 residues. The V gene's germline CDR1 is PRHDT and CDR2 FYEKMQ (reference sequence).

This chain links TRBV20-1 with TRBJ2-7, with D maybe TRBD2 (6 bases). The germline CDR1 and CDR2 sequences are DFQATT and SNEGSKA (reference sequence). Deletions cut 0 bases from V and 5 bases from J, with 17 bases between. The CDR3 extends over 15 amino acids. CDR3 bases: TGCAGTGCTAGAGATTTGGCGGGGCCACTGCACGAGCAGTACTTC. Encoded protein: CSARDLAGPLHEQYF.

This clonotype was seen many times. The chain couples TRBV7-2 to TRBJ2-7, with 11 positions matching TRBD1. Germline CDR1 reads SGHTA; CDR2 reads FQGNSA. Trimming at V came to 4 bases and at J to 2 bases, leaving 1 base not matched to a gene. The CDR3 runs 14 residues. The CDR3 nucleotides are TGTGCCAGCAGCTGGGGACAGGGGGCCTACGAGCAGTACTTC. Translating gives CASSWGQGAYEQYF.

This clonotype was observed a handful of times. This chain uses TRBV21-1 with TRBJ2-5. TRBV21-1 is reported as a pseudogene. This CDR3 comprises 10 residues. The chain's CDR3 is CASSQETQYF. The CDR3 DNA sequence: TGTGCCAGCAGCCAAGAGACCCAGTACTTC.

Many counts were recorded for this clonotype. The chain joins TRBV6-5 to TRBJ2-5; D gene unclear. The germline V gene encodes CDR1 MNHEY and CDR2 SVGAGI. V was clipped by 0 bases and J by 8 bases, with 7 bases between them. The CDR3 runs to 12 residues. CDR3 sequence reads: CASSYSGETQYF. The CDR3 nucleotides are TGTGCCAGCAGTTACTCTGGAGAAACCCAGTACTTC.

This clonotype was detected ten times or more. The genes are TRBV7-8 and TRBJ2-5, with 11 positions matching TRBD2. Germline lookup yields CDR1 SGHVS and CDR2 FQNEAQ. This CDR3 has 14 residues. V was clipped by 4 bases and J by 3 bases; unmatched bases: 1. CDR3 sequence reads: CASSSTSGKETQYF. The CDR3 region has the DNA TGTGCCAGCAGCTCGACTAGCGGGAAAGAGACCCAGTACTTC.

In this sample, this clonotype turned up many times. This chain uses TRBV9 with TRBJ2-7; D is unresolved. V was pared by 0 bases and J by 0 bases, with 7 bases between. Germline assignment: CDR1 SGDLS and CDR2 YYNGEE. The CDR3 totals 14 residues. The CDR3, as DNA: TGTGCCAGCAGCGTAGGACGCCCCTCCTACGAGCAGTACTTC. Translated, it gives CASSVGRPSYEQYF.

This clonotype was seen a few times. CDR3 sequence: CASSPGFSYEQYF. CDR3 DNA sequence: TGTGCCAGCAGTCCCGGGTTCTCCTACGAGCAGTACTTC. V is TRBV28 and J is TRBJ2-7; unclear D gene. The length of the CDR3 is 13 residues. V was trimmed by 5 bases and J by 0 bases, leaving 8 bases between them. CDR1 is MDHEN, CDR2 SYDVKM, per germline.

This sequence joins TRBV3-1 and TRBJ2-5; 9 bases are a match to TRBD2. Germline CDR1 is LGHDT and CDR2 is YNNKEL (reference sequence). After removal of 0 bases from V and 5 bases from J, the junction contained 10 bases not matched to a gene. The CDR3 loop spans 17 amino acids. The CDR3 region is CASSQEMASGTRETQYF. The CDR3 DNA reads as TGTGCCAGCAGCCAAGAGATGGCTAGCGGGACTCGGGAGACCCAGTACTTC.